The 7 T cell receptor beta chains presented below share a single source sample, sequenced in a study of blood T cell repertoires in COVID-19. Data came from immunoSEQ multiplex PCR; TCRdb stores just in-frame clones and leaves some out. This table holds roughly 190,000 clones, 83% found once. Sequenced input: peripheral blood. The receptors stem from a man aged 50-60 years with active or convalescent COVID-19.

This chain connects TRBV9 to TRBJ1-3; TRBD1 aligns across 8 bases. The CDR3 has 14 amino acids. Germline trimming cut 4 bases from V and 4 bases from J; bases unmatched to any gene: 4. The germline V gene encodes CDR1 SGDLS and CDR2 YYNGEE. The CDR3 is CASSIRQGGNTIYF. The DNA for the CDR3 is TGTGCCAGCAGCATTCGACAGGGGGGAAACACCATATATTTT.

In this sample, this clone turned up once. V is TRBV24-1 and J is TRBJ2-1; 7 bases agree with TRBD1. Germline V gene sequence: CDR1 KGHDR, CDR2 SFDVKD. The CDR3 runs to 13 residues. V lost 9 bases to trimming and J lost 9 bases; unmatched junction nucleotides: 10. The CDR3 loop is CATSPGQTTEQFF. In nucleotides, the CDR3 is TGTGCCACCTCTCCGGGACAGACTACTGAGCAGTTCTTC.

The V and J genes are TRBV5-1 and TRBJ2-5; 12 positions match TRBD2. Looked up from germline, CDR1 is SGHRS and CDR2 is YFSETQ. The ends lost 4 bases at V and 3 bases at J; junction bases unmatched: 7. There are 16 residues in the CDR3. The CDR3 nucleotides read TGCGCCAGCAGCCCAACCGGACTAGCGGGAAAAGAGACCCAGTACTTC. It specifies CASSPTGLAGKETQYF.

This rearrangement joins TRBV23-1 to TRBJ1-5; 7 bases align to TRBD1. TRBV23-1 counts as an open reading frame of uncertain function. The CDR3 totals 18 residues. The trim removed 7 bases at V and 2 bases at J, leaving 17 bases unmatched. The CDR3 loop is CASTSKVSTGVGNQPQHF. The CDR3 coding sequence is TGCGCCAGCACTTCAAAAGTATCTACAGGGGTTGGCAATCAGCCCCAGCATTTT.

The gene calls are TRBV29-1 and TRBJ1-1, with D possibly matching TRBD1 (5 bases). Germline CDR1 SQVTM, CDR2 ANQGSEA. V lost 6 bases and J 5 bases, leaving 13 bases between the germline ends. This CDR3 comprises 12 residues. Here the CDR3 DNA reads TGCAGCGTCCGAGCTCGGGGGACTGAAGCTTTCTTT. Amino acids: CSVRARGTEAFF.

This clone occurred once. J is TRBJ1-5 and V is TRBV10-3, with TRBD1 matching over 9 bases. CDR3 length: 17 amino acids. In germline, CDR1 is ENHRY, CDR2 SYGVKD. J was trimmed by 0 bases and V by 10 bases; bases with no gene match: 13. CDR3 DNA: TGTGCCACCTTCGGGACAGGGTCGTGGGATAGCAATCAGCCCCAGCATTTT. It specifies CATFGTGSWDSNQPQHF.

The DNA of the CDR3 is TGCGCCAGCAGCTTGGGAGGACAGCGGTACCAAGAGACCCAGTACTTC. It codes for CASSLGGQRYQETQYF. The chain joins TRBV5-1 to TRBJ2-5, with D possibly matching TRBD1 (6 bases). The CDR3 has 16 residues. Germline loops: CDR1 SGHRS, CDR2 YFSETQ. Trimming cost V 0 bases and J 0 bases, with 12 bases left between them.